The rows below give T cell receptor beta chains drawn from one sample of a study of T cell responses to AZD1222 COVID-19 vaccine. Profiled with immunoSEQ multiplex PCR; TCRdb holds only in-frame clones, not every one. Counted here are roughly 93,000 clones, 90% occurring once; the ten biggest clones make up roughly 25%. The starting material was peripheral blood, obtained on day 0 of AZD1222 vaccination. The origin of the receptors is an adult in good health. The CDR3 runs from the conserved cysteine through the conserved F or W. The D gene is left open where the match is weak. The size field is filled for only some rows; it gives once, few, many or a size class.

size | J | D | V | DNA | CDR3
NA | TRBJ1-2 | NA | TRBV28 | TGTGCCAGCAGATATGAGGCGTCCCATGGCTACACCTTC | CASRYEASHGYTF
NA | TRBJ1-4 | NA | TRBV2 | TGTGCCAGCAGTGAAATCCCAGCAACTAATGAAAAACTGTTTTTT | CASSEIPATNEKLFF
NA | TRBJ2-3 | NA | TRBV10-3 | TGTGCCATCTCCGAGGCGGGAGATACGCAGTATTTT | CAISEAGDTQYF
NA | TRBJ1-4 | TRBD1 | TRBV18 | TGTGCCAGCTCACCGGGACAGGGAATTGAAAAACTGTTTTTT | CASSPGQGIEKLFF
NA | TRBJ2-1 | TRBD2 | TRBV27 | TGTGCCAGCAGTTCCGGACTAGCGGGAGTATGGGAGCAGTTCTTC | CASSSGLAGVWEQFF
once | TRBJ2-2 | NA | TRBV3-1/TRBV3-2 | TGTGCCAGCAGCTTCGGGACGGCGAACACCGGGGAGCTGTTTTTT | CASSFGTANTGELFF
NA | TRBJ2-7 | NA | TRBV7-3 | TGTGCCAGCAGCTACCGAGGGGGTATACCCTCCTACGAGCAGTACTTC | CASSYRGGIPSYEQYF
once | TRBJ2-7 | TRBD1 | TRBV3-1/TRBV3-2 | TGTGCCAGCAGCCAAGCAAGTCTCGGGACAGGGAAGTACGAGCAGTACTTC | CASSQASLGTGKYEQYF
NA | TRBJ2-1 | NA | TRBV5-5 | TGTGCCAGCAGCTTGGCCAATGAGCAGTTCTTC | CASSLANEQFF
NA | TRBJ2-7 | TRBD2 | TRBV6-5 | TGTGCCAGCAGTTACCGGGAGGGTACCTACGAGCAGTACTTC | CASSYREGTYEQYF
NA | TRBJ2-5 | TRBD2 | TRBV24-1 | TGTGCCACCAGTCCTACCCTAGCGGGAGGGCAAGAGACCCAGTACTTC | CATSPTLAGGQETQYF
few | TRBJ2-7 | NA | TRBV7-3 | TGTGCCAGCAGCTTAGGACCAGGGCCCTACGAGCAGTACTTC | CASSLGPGPYEQYF
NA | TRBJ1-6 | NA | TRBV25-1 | TGTGCCAGCAGTGGGATTGTGAAGGCTAGCTCCTATAATTCACCCCTCCACTTT | CASSGIVKASSYNSPLHF
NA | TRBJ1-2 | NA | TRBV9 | TGTGCCAGCAGCCGCGGGGGGGCAGGGAGTGGCTACACCTTC | CASSRGGAGSGYTF
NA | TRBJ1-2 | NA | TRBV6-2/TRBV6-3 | TGTGCCAGCAGCGGACTAAACTATGGCTACACCTTC | CASSGLNYGYTF
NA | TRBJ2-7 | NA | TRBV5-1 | TGCGCCAGCAGCTTGGTTCAGGCCGAGCAGTACTTC | CASSLVQAEQYF
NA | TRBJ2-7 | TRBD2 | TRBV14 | TGTGCCAGCAGCCAAGAATCACTAGCGGGAGGTCGGGAGCAGTACTTC | CASSQESLAGGREQYF
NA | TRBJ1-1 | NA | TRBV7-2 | TGTGCCAGCAGCAATCCAGGGAAGTCTGAAGCTTTCTTT | CASSNPGKSEAFF
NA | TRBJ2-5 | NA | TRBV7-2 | TGTGCCAGCAGCTTAGCGAGGACTCAAGAGACCCAGTACTTC | CASSLARTQETQYF
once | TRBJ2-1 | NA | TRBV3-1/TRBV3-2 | TGTGCCAGCAGCCAAGGACTCAGCTCCTACAATGAGCAGTTCTTC | CASSQGLSSYNEQFF
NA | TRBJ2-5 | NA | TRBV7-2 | TGTGCCAGCAGTCGCCGTTGGGGGGCAGAGACCCAGTACTTC | CASSRRWGAETQYF
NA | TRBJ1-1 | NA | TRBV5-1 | TGCGCCAGCAGCTTGTCGCAAGGGGCGCCCCTCACTGAAGCTTTCTTT | CASSLSQGAPLTEAFF
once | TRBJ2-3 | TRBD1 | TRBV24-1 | TGTGCCACCAGGGGACAGGGGAGCGCAGATACGCAGTATTTT | CATRGQGSADTQYF